What follows are 3 T cell receptor beta chains derived from one specimen sequenced in a study of T cell responses to AZD1222 COVID-19 vaccine. Clones were sequenced by immunoSEQ multiplex PCR, and TCRdb holds only the in-frame ones, with some missing. The table includes about 140,000 clones, approximately 90% detected once. Specimen: peripheral blood, collected 28 days after the second AZD1222 dose. The receptor source for this set is an adult who received the AZD1222 COVID-19 vaccine.

This rearrangement joins TRBV4-1 to TRBJ1-1, with D possibly matching TRBD1 (5 bases). Germline V CDR1 and CDR2: MGHRA, YSYEKL. There are 13 residues in the CDR3. Trimming took 4 bases from V and 1 from J, leaving 7 bases between them. Here the CDR3 DNA reads TGCGCCAGCAGCCCTGGGGGGAACACTGAAGCTTTCTTT. It encodes CASSPGGNTEAFF.

The chain is built from TRBV12-3 or TRBV12-4 and TRBJ1-2, with D perhaps TRBD1 (5 bases). The V end lost 7 bases, the J end lost 7 bases, and 13 bases lay between the germline ends. The CDR3 contains 12 residues. The CDR3 here is CASTLGEGGYTF. CDR3 sequence (DNA): TGTGCCAGCACCTTGGGGGAGGGTGGCTACACCTTC.

The DNA for the CDR3 is TGTGCCAGCAGTTTCGCGCCCCCTAGGAAAGCCAATCAGCCCCAGCATTTT. Translating it yields CASSFAPPRKANQPQHF. J is TRBJ1-5 and V is TRBV28; D is unresolved. The ends were cut back, 3 bases at V and 3 bases at J, with 18 bases in the middle. The CDR3 contains 17 residues. CDR1 is MDHEN and CDR2 is SYDVKM in the germline V gene. The variable domain in full, with the rest retrieved from reference TRBV28 and TRBJ1-5, is DVKVTQSSRYLVKRTGEKVFLECVQDMDHENMFWYRQDPGLGLRLIYFSYDVKMKEKGDIPEGYSVSREKKERFSLILESASTNQTSMYLCASSFAPPRKANQPQHFGDGTRLSIL.